These 6 T cell receptor beta chains share one sample of origin, sequenced in a study of tumor-infiltrating lymphocytes in primary liver carcinoma. TCR beta cDNA was reverse-transcribed from approximately 0.45 ug of total RNA. The reaction used a constant-region primer and ProtoScript II reverse transcriptase. Sequencing libraries for TCR beta derived from three nested multiplex PCR rounds that used slightly modified ARM-PCR. Forward primers for TRBV1-TRBV30 and a C-beta reverse primer served the first two PCR rounds, at 10 cycles each. MiXCR was run by TCRdb on the multiplex PCR reads, yielding one entry per CDR3 protein. The table includes tens of thousands of distinct CDR3 sequences, less than 75% detected once. Co-extracting RNA and DNA was done with roughly 17-32 mg of unsorted bulk tissue as input. The sequencing input was liver tumor tissue from sampling region 3. Noted subset: tumor region T3, left-lateral pole. Receptors originate from a woman in her twenties or thirties with primary liver carcinoma and hepatitis B virus infection.

A remark on this clonotype: Mismatch with germline at one junction end may stem from a read error. The V call is TRBV11-2, the J call TRBJ1-4, with 7 positions matching TRBD1. Germline V CDR1 and CDR2: SGHAT, FQNNGV. The CDR3 loop spans 12 amino acids. CDR3 protein: CAGSLRGGKLFF. CDR3 coding DNA: TGTGCCGGCAGCCTCAGGGGGGGAAAACTGTTTTTT.

Concerning this clonotype: Given a much more abundant clone one base away, this may be a read error. The chain combines TRBV11-2 with TRBJ2-7; unclear D gene. The germline gives CDR1 SGHAT, CDR2 FQNNGV. This CDR3 has 11 amino acids. The CDR3 here is CANSPHHEQYF. CDR3 nucleotides: TGTGCCAACAGCCCCCACCACGAGCAGTACTTC. The entire variable domain, with the rest obtained from reference TRBV11-2 and TRBJ2-7, is as follows: EAGVAQSPRYKIIEKRQSVAFWCNPISGHATLYWYQQILGQGPKLLIQFQNNGVVDDSQLPKDRFSAERLKGVDSTLKIQPAKLEDSAVYLCANSPHHEQYFGPGTRLTVT.

The chain carries TRBV10-3 and TRBJ2-7; 11 bases agree with TRBD1. CDR3 length: 17 residues. From germline, CDR1 is ENHRY and CDR2 SYGVKD. V lost 2 bases and J lost 3; bases outside the gene matches: 9. The DNA of the CDR3 is TGTGCCATCAGTGAGGGCCTGGGACAGGGGGGCAACTACGAGCAGTACTTC. The encoded protein is CAISEGLGQGGNYEQYF.

In the case of this clonotype: The junction does not match germline at one end; this may be a read error. V is TRBV12-5 and J is TRBJ2-2; D tentatively reads TRBD1 or TRBD2 (5 bases each). Germline V lookup: CDR1 LGHNT, CDR2 FRNRAP. The CDR3 extends over 15 amino acids. As DNA, the CDR3 is TGTGATAGTGGCCAGGGCAGAATTAACACCGGGGAACTGTTTTTT. This translates into CDSGQGRINTGELFF.

Regarding this clonotype: A much bigger clone sits one base away, suggesting this may be a read error. This chain uses TRBV29-1 with TRBJ1-1; a weak D match, TRBD1 (5 bases). The CDR3 runs to 10 residues. Germline V gene lookup returns CDR1 SQVTM and CDR2 ANQGSEA. CDR3 bases: TGCAGCGCCTGGGGGACTGAAGTTTTCTTT. As protein: CSAWGTEVFF.

Notes on this clonotype: At one end, the junction sequence differs from germline, possibly due to a read error. The chain carries TRBV4-3 and TRBJ2-1, with D hard to call. The CDR3 spans 16 residues. CDR1 and CDR2 from the germline V gene are LGHNA and YSLEER. CDR3 loop: CASSQDACSSYNEQSF. CDR3 in DNA: TGCGCCAGCAGCCAAGATGCGTGTAGCTCCTACAATGAGCAGTCCTTC.